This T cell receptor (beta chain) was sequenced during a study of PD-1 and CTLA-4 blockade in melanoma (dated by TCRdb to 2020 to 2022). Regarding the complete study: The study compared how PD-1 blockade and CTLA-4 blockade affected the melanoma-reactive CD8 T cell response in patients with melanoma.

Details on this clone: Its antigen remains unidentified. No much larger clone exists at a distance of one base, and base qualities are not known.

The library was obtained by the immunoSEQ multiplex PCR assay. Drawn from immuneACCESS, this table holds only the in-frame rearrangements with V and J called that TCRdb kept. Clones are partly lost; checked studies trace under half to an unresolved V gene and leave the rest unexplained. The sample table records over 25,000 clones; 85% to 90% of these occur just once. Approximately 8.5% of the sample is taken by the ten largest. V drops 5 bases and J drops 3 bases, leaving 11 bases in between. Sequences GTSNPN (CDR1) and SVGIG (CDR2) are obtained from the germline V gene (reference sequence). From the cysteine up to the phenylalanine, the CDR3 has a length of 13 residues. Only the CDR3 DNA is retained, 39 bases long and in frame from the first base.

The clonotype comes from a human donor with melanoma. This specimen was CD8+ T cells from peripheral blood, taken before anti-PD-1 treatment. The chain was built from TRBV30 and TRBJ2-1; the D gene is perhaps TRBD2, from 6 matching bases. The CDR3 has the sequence CAWCGVGYNEQFF. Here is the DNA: TGTGCCTGGTGCGGGGTAGGCTACAATGAGCAGTTCTTC.